The rows below give T cell receptor beta chains drawn from one sample of a study of CD8 T cells in Susac syndrome. TCRdb fed the immunoSEQ multiplex PCR reads into MiXCR, producing one record per CDR3 protein. The sample contains some 110,000 distinct CDR3 sequences, over 90% of which appear only once. Sequencing used CD4+ T cells from PBMCs. Receptors were obtained from a human donor with Susac syndrome. The CDR3 runs from the conserved cysteine through the conserved F or W. D genes are given only for firm matches. The size field is filled for only some rows; it gives once, few, many or a size class.

size	D	V	J	CDR3	DNA
NA	NA	TRBV7-9	TRBJ2-1	CASSRTEVEQFF	TGTGCCAGCAGCCGGACAGAGGTTGAGCAGTTCTTC
NA	TRBD2	TRBV19	TRBJ2-3	CASSIGGGDTQYF	TGTGCCAGTAGTATAGGGGGAGGGGATACGCAGTATTTT
NA	NA	TRBV20-1	TRBJ1-5	CSASGPDQPQHF	TGCAGTGCTAGTGGCCCTGATCAGCCCCAGCATTTT
NA	NA	TRBV28	TRBJ2-7	CASRGFYEQYF	TGTGCCAGCCGGGGGTTCTACGAGCAGTACTTC
NA	NA	TRBV29-1	TRBJ2-7	CSVAQGNGQYF	TGCAGCGTTGCTCAAGGGAACGGGCAGTACTTC
NA	NA	TRBV24-1	TRBJ1-2	CATSGSYGYTF	TGTGCCACCAGTGGGTCTTATGGCTACACCTTC
NA	NA	TRBV19	TRBJ1-5	CASSIDWGDQPQHF	TGTGCCAGTAGTATAGATTGGGGAGATCAGCCCCAGCATTTT
NA	NA	TRBV7-2	TRBJ2-7	CASSLGQVYEQYF	TGTGCCAGCAGCTTAGGACAGGTCTACGAGCAGTACTTC
NA	NA	TRBV4-2	TRBJ1-2	CASSQEWREPNYGYTF	TGTGCCAGCAGCCAAGAATGGAGGGAACCTAACTATGGCTACACCTTC
NA	TRBD1	TRBV12-3/TRBV12-4	TRBJ2-5	CASSTGQGSSVETQYF	TGTGCCAGCAGTACCGGACAGGGATCCTCAGTAGAGACCCAGTACTTC
once	NA	TRBV29-1	TRBJ2-3	CSVAGLWQGRDTQYF	TGCAGCGTTGCGGGCCTCTGGCAGGGGAGGGATACGCAGTATTTT
NA	NA	TRBV6-6	TRBJ2-7	CASSYGGPREQYF	TGTGCCAGCAGTTACGGGGGGCCCAGGGAGCAGTACTTC
once	NA	TRBV6-5	TRBJ1-5	CASSLGVPSNQPQHF	TGTGCCAGCAGCTTAGGAGTACCTAGCAATCAGCCCCAGCATTTT
NA	NA	TRBV5-1	TRBJ1-2	CASSYGQIAYGYTF	TGCGCCAGCAGCTACGGACAGATCGCCTATGGCTACACCTTC
NA	NA	TRBV20-1	TRBJ1-1	CSARKEHTEAFF	TGCAGTGCTAGGAAGGAGCACACTGAAGCTTTCTTT
NA	TRBD2	TRBV5-1	TRBJ2-1	CASSPGTSGILEQFF	TGCGCCAGCAGCCCCGGGACTAGCGGGATATTGGAGCAGTTCTTC
once	NA	TRBV5-4	TRBJ2-5	CASSLGRPGEGFQTQYF	TGTGCCAGCAGCTTGGGAAGACCGGGAGAGGGATTTCAGACCCAGTACTTC
NA	NA	TRBV15	TRBJ2-1	CATSRDLPIAEQFF	TGTGCCACCAGCAGAGATTTACCAATAGCTGAGCAGTTCTTC